Below, 10 T cell receptor beta chains from the same sample are listed, as sequenced in a study of cytomegalovirus exposure and HLA in healthy donors (dated by TCRdb to 2016 to 2017). Libraries were built with the immunoSEQ multiplex PCR assay. For the multiplex PCR, a mixture combining 60 forward primers for TCR Vbeta segments and 13 reverse primers for TCR Jbeta segments was used. TCRdb re-hosts the immuneACCESS table, in-frame sequences only. Its copies lack some clones; in the studies checked, an unresolved V gene accounts for under half of them, and the cause for the rest is not known. Counted in this sample were about 140,000 clones; 80% of them appeared once. 2.2% of the sample belongs to the ten largest clones. The sample consisted of PBMCs. Receptors were obtained from a man under 40 in good health and CMV-seronegative.

The rearrangement uses TRBV7-2 and TRBJ2-1, with TRBD2 identical over 7 bases. The junction had 6 bases not matched to a gene; V was cut back by 5 bases and J by 5 bases. Germline CDR1 SGHTA, CDR2 FQGNSA. CDR3 length: 14 residues. For the CDR3, the DNA is TGTGCCAGCAGCCCCCTGAGCGGGGACAATGAGCAGTTCTTC. Translating gives CASSPLSGDNEQFF.

The chain employs TRBV28 and TRBJ2-1, with TRBD2 identical over 8 bases. This CDR3 comprises 17 residues. From germline, CDR1 is MDHEN and CDR2 SYDVKM. The ends lost 5 bases at V and 5 bases at J; junction bases unmatched: 14. CDR3 region: CASSLTSGSLNNNEQFF. The CDR3 DNA follows: TGTGCCAGCAGTCTCACTAGCGGCTCTCTTAATAACAATGAGCAGTTCTTC. Complete variable domain (other parts from reference TRBV28 and TRBJ2-1): DVKVTQSSRYLVKRTGEKVFLECVQDMDHENMFWYRQDPGLGLRLIYFSYDVKMKEKGDIPEGYSVSREKKERFSLILESASTNQTSMYLCASSLTSGSLNNNEQFFGPGTRLTVL.

The V gene is TRBV7-2, the J gene TRBJ1-1; unclear D gene. Germline CDR1 is SGHTA and CDR2 is FQGNSA. This CDR3 contains 15 residues. V was cut by 1 base and J by 5 bases, with 14 bases left in between. DNA for the CDR3: TGTGCCAGCAGCTTAGTCCCGGGGAGTCAAACTGAAGCTTTCTTT. Protein sequence: CASSLVPGSQTEAFF.

This sequence joins TRBV6-5 and TRBJ2-3, with unresolved D. CDR1 and CDR2 (germline): MNHEY, SVGAGI. The germline V and J ends were trimmed by 0 bases and 3 bases, with 13 bases remaining between them. The CDR3 totals 16 residues. In nucleotides, the CDR3 is TGTGCCAGCAGTTACTCGTTGAGCGACCCGACAGATACGCAGTATTTT. Translation: CASSYSLSDPTDTQYF.

The rearrangement links TRBV28 to TRBJ2-1; D gene uncertain. V lost 7 bases and J lost 0, with 10 bases in between. CDR1 is MDHEN and CDR2 is SYDVKM in the germline V gene. The CDR3 runs to 14 residues. The CDR3 here is CASNERSSYNEQFF. Here the CDR3 DNA reads TGTGCCAGCAATGAGAGATCCTCCTACAATGAGCAGTTCTTC.

The gene calls are TRBV28 and TRBJ1-2, with a weak D call TRBD1 (5 bases). The CDR3 loop spans 13 amino acids. CDR1 is MDHEN, CDR2 SYDVKM, per germline. V was shortened by 6 bases and J by 3 bases, with 11 bases between the two germline ends. The CDR3 DNA is TGTGCCAGCAGCCTCAGGGAATACTATGGCTACACCTTC. It encodes CASSLREYYGYTF.

This clone was detected a few times. The chain is built from TRBV4-1 and TRBJ1-1; D gene ambiguous. The V end was cut by 4 bases, the J end by 1 base, with 4 bases between. The germline V gene encodes CDR1 MGHRA and CDR2 YSYEKL. The CDR3 runs 12 residues. CDR3 sequence (DNA): TGCGCCAGCAGCCGAGGGAACACTGAAGCTTTCTTT. Translated: CASSRGNTEAFF.

The V gene is TRBV18, the J gene TRBJ1-1; TRBD1 is a possible D gene (5 bases). V gave up 11 bases and J gave up 4 bases, with 23 bases separating them. Germline CDR1 and CDR2: KGHSH and LQKENI. This CDR3 is 15 amino acids long. The CDR3 here is CASTPKRERGTEAFF. Here the CDR3 DNA reads TGTGCCTCCACCCCGAAAAGGGAAAGGGGCACTGAAGCTTTCTTT.

The chain employs TRBV20-1 and TRBJ1-1, with D hard to call. The CDR3 totals 10 residues. Germline assignment: CDR1 DFQATT and CDR2 SNEGSKA (reference sequence). The CDR3 loop reads CRAHSTEAFF. The CDR3 DNA follows: TGCAGGGCACATTCCACGGAAGCTTTCTTT.

The rearrangement links TRBV11-2 to TRBJ1-2; 7 nucleotides align to TRBD1. The CDR3 sequence is 15 residues long. J lost 4 bases, V lost 5 bases, and 10 bases had no gene match. Per germline, CDR1 SGHAT and CDR2 FQNNGV. Here the CDR3 reads CASSDTGVVFYGYTF. The CDR3, as DNA: TGTGCCAGCAGCGACACAGGGGTAGTATTCTATGGCTACACCTTC.